This T cell receptor (beta chain) was profiled in a study of blood T cell repertoires in COVID-19. V shed 3 bases and J 5 bases; nucleotides not matched to a gene: 6. The CDR3 loop spans 16 amino acids. Germline V gene sequence: CDR1 KGHSH, CDR2 LQKENI. In the original analysis: Using reference gene primer amplification, nucleated cell counts were estimated. Libraries were prepared by immunoSEQ multiplex PCR; TCRdb keeps only in-frame clonotypes and omits some of them. V and J calls and clone size follow that table, whereas D and trimming were derived from the DNA. The table shows approximately 200,000 clones, with roughly 86% occurring only once.

The specimen was PBMCs or T cells enriched from blood (not recorded which). This receptor was identified in a woman under 40 who had recovered from COVID-19. The V call is TRBV18, the J call TRBJ2-2; 10 nucleotides agree with TRBD2. CDR3: CASSPSAGGATGELFF. CDR3 nucleotides: TGTGCCAGCTCACCCTCAGCGGGAGGGGCAACCGGGGAGCTGTTTTTT.